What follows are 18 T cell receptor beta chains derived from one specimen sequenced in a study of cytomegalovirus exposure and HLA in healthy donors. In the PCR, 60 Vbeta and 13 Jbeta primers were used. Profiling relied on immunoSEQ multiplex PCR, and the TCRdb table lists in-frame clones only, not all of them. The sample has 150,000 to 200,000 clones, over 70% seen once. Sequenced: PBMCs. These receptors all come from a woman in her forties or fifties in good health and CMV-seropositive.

This CDR3 is CASTRRGTGSNYGYTF. CDR3 DNA: TGTGCCAGCACCCGTAGGGGGACAGGCAGTAACTATGGCTACACCTTC. The J gene is TRBJ1-2, the V gene TRBV9; the match to TRBD1 covers 8 bases. Germline V lookup: CDR1 SGDLS, CDR2 YYNGEE. The CDR3 covers 16 residues. J lost 1 base, V lost 6 bases, and 11 bases had no gene match.

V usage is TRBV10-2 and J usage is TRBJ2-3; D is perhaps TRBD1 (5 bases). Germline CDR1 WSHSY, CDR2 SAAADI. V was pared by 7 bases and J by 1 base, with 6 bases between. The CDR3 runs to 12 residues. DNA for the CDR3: TGCGCCAGCACCAGGGGCACAGATACGCAGTATTTT. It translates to CASTRGTDTQYF.

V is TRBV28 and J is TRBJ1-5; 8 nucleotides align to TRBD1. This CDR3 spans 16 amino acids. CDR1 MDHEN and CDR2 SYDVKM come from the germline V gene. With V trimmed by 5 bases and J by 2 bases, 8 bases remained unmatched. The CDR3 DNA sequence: TGTGCCAGCAGTGGAATCAGGGGGCCTGGCAATCAGCCCCAGCATTTT. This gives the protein CASSGIRGPGNQPQHF. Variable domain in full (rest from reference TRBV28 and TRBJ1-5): DVKVTQSSRYLVKRTGEKVFLECVQDMDHENMFWYRQDPGLGLRLIYFSYDVKMKEKGDIPEGYSVSREKKERFSLILESASTNQTSMYLCASSGIRGPGNQPQHFGDGTRLSIL.

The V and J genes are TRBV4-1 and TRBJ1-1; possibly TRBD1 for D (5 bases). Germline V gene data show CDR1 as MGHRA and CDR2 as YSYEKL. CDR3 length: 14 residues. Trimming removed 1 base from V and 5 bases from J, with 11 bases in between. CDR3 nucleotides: TGCGCCAGCAGCCAAGTCAGGGATAGAACTGAAGCTTTCTTT. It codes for CASSQVRDRTEAFF.

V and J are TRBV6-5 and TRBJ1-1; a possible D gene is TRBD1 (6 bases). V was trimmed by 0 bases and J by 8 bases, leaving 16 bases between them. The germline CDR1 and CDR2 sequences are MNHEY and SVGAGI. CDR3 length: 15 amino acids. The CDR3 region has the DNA TGTGCCAGCAGTTACTCGAGTGGAACAGGGCGGGAAGCTTTCTTT. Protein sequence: CASSYSSGTGREAFF.

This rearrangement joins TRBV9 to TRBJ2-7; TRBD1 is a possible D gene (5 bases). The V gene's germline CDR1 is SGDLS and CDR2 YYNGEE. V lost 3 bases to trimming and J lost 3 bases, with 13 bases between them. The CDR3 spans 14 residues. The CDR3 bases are TGTGCCAGCAGCGCCCAATCCCAGGGCTACGAGCAGTACTTC. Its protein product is CASSAQSQGYEQYF.

Here the CDR3 DNA reads TGTGCCAGCAGTCCCTATAACAATGAGCAGTTCTTC. Encoded protein: CASSPYNNEQFF. This sequence joins TRBV6-5 and TRBJ2-1; unclear D gene. Deletions cut 5 bases from V and 5 bases from J, with 7 bases between. The CDR3 totals 12 residues. The germline CDR1 and CDR2 sequences are MNHEY and SVGAGI.

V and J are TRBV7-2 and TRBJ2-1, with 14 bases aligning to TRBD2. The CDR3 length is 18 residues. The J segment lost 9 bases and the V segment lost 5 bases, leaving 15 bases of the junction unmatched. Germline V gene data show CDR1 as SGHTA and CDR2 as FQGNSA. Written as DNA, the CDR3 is TGTGCCAGCAGCCAAGTCATGACTAGCGGGGGGGCCTTAAGTGAGCAGTTCTTC. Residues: CASSQVMTSGGALSEQFF. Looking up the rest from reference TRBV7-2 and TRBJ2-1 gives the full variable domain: GAGVSQSPSNKVTEKGKDVELRCDPISGHTALYWYRQSLGQGLEFLIYFQGNSAPDKSGLPSDRFSAERTGGSVSTLTIQRTQQEDSAVYLCASSQVMTSGGALSEQFFGPGTRLTVL.

The CDR3 reads CASSLQLRDQPQHF. The CDR3 bases are TGTGCCAGCAGCCTACAGTTGAGGGATCAGCCCCAGCATTTT. The rearrangement uses TRBV7-6 and TRBJ1-5; D unresolved. This CDR3 comprises 14 residues. V lost 5 bases and J 5 bases, leaving 13 bases between the germline ends. Germline V gene data show CDR1 as SGHVS and CDR2 as FNYEAQ.

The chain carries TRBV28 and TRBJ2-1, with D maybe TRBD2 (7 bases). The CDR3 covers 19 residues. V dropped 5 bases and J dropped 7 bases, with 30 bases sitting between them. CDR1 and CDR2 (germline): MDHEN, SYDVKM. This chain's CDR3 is CASSLSYTGGGQKGNEQFF. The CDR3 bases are TGTGCCAGCAGTCTTTCCTATACGGGCGGGGGCCAAAAGGGGAATGAGCAGTTCTTC.

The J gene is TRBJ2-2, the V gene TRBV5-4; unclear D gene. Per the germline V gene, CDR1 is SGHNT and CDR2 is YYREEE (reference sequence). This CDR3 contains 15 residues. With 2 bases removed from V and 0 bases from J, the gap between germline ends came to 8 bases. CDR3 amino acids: CASSLSRTNTGELFF. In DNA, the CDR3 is TGTGCCAGCAGCTTATCCAGAACGAACACCGGGGAGCTGTTTTTT.

The CDR3 DNA sequence: TGTGCCAGCAGAATCGGGGGGGCTGGAAACACCATATATTTT. The encoded protein is CASRIGGAGNTIYF. The V call is TRBV2, the J call TRBJ1-3, with D tentatively TRBD1 (5 bases). The CDR3 has 14 amino acids. V lost 6 bases to trimming and J lost 2 bases, with 11 bases between them. Germline V gene sequence: CDR1 SNHLY, CDR2 FYNNEI.

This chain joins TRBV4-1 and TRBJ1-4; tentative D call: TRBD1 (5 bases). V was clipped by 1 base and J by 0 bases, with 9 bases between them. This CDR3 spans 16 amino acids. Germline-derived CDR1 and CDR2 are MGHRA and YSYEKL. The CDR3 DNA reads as TGCGCCAGCAGCCAAGCCCAGGGTTCAACTAATGAAAAACTGTTTTTT. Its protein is CASSQAQGSTNEKLFF.

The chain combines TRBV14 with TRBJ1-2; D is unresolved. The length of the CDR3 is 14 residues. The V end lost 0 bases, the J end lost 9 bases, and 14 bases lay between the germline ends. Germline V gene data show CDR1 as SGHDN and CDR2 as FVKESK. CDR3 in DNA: TGTGCCAGCAGCCAAGAAAGGGCGGGTACCCGCTACACCTTC. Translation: CASSQERAGTRYTF.

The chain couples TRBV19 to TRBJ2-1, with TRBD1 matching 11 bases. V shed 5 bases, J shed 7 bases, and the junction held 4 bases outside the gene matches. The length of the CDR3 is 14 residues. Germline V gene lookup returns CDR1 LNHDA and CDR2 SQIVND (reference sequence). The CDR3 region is CASSRRDRGNEQFF. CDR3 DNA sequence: TGTGCCAGTAGTCGCCGGGACAGGGGGAATGAGCAGTTCTTC. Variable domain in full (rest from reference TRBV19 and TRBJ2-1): DGGITQSPKYLFRKEGQNVTLSCEQNLNHDAMYWYRQDPGQGLRLIYYSQIVNDFQKGDIAEGYSVSREKKESFPLTVTSAQKNPTAFYLCASSRRDRGNEQFFGPGTRLTVL.

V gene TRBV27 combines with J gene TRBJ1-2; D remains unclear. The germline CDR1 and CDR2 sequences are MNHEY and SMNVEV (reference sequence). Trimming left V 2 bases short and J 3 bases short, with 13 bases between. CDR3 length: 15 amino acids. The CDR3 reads CASSLTHGGYYGYTF. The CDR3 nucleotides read TGTGCCAGCAGTTTAACCCACGGAGGGTACTATGGCTACACCTTC.

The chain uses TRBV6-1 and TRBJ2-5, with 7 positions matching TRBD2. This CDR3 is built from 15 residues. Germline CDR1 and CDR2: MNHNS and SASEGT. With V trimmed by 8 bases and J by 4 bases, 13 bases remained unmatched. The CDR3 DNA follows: TGTGCCAGCCATGACGGGAGGTCTGAGGGAGAGACCCAGTACTTC. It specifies CASHDGRSEGETQYF.

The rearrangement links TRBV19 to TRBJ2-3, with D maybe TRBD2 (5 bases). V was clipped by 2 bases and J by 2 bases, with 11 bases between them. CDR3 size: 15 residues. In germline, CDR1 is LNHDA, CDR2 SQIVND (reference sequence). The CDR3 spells CASSIRRQDTDTQYF. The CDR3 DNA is TGTGCCAGTAGTATAAGGAGGCAGGACACAGATACGCAGTATTTT.